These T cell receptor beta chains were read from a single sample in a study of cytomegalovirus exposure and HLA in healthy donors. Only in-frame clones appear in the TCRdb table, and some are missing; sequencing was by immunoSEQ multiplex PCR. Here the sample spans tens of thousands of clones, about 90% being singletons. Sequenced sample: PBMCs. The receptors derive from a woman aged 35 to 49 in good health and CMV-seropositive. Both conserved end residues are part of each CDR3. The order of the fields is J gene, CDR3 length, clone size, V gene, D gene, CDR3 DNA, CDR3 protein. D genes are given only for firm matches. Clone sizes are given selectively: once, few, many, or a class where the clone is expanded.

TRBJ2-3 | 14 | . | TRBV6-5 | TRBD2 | TGTGCCAGCTGGGCTAGCGGGTACACAGATACGCAGTATTTT | CASWASGYTDTQYF
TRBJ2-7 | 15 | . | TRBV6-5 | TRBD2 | TGTGCCAGCAGCCCCCCTAGCGGGGGGCCCTACGAGCAGTACTTC | CASSPPSGGPYEQYF
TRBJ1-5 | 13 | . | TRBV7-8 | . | TGTGCCAGTGGGGGAGGGGGTAATCAGCCCCAGCATTTT | CASGGGGNQPQHF
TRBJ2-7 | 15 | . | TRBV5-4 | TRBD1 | TGTGCCAGCAGCGTGCCGGGACAGGCCAGCTACGAGCAGTACTTC | CASSVPGQASYEQYF
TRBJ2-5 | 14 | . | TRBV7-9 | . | TGTGCCAGCAGTTTCGGAAGGGGGGGGGAGACCCAGTACTTC | CASSFGRGGETQYF
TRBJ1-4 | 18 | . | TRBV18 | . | TGTGCCAGCTCACCACTTACAGGGAATGGGGCAACTAATGAAAAACTGTTTTTT | CASSPLTGNGATNEKLFF
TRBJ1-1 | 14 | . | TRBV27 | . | TGTGCCAGCAGTTTATGGCGGGACGGAGCTGAAGCTTTCTTT | CASSLWRDGAEAFF
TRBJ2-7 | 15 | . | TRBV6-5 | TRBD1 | TGTGCCAGCAGTTCCTGGACAGGGGGTTCCTACGAGCAGTACTTC | CASSSWTGGSYEQYF
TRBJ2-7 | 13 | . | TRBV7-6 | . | TGTGCCAGCAGCTTGGACAGCGCTTACGAGCAGTACTTC | CASSLDSAYEQYF
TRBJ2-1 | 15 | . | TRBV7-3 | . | TGTGCCAGCAGCCCACAGGGTAGTGGTTCGAATGAGCAGTTCTTC | CASSPQGSGSNEQFF
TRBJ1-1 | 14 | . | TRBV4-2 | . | TGTGCCAGCAGCCCCTACACAGTTGGCACTGAAGCTTTCTTT | CASSPYTVGTEAFF
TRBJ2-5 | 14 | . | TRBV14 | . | TGTGCCAGCAGCCAAGATACCACTATGAAGACCCAGTACTTC | CASSQDTTMKTQYF
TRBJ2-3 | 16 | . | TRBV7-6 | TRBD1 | TGTGCCAGCAGCTCCGGGACAGCGACTAGCACAGATACGCAGTATTTT | CASSSGTATSTDTQYF
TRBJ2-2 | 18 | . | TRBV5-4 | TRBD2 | TGTGCCAGCAGCCAACCCCCCCTGGGGGGGTTGAACACCGGGGAGCTGTTTTTT | CASSQPPLGGLNTGELFF
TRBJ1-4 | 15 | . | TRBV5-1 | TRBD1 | TGCGCCAGCAGCTTGGAGGGACAGGCTAATGAAAAACTGTTTTTT | CASSLEGQANEKLFF
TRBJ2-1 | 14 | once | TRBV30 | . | TGTGCCTGGAGCGCCCGGGTCTCCTACAATGAGCAGTTCTTC | CAWSARVSYNEQFF
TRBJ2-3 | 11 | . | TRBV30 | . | TGTGCCTGGAGCTTCACAGATACGCAGTATTTT | CAWSFTDTQYF
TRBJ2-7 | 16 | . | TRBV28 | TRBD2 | TGTGCCAGCAGTACCTTCGGGCTAGCGGGTACCTACGAGCAGTACTTC | CASSTFGLAGTYEQYF
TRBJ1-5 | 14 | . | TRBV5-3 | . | TGTGCCAGAAATCGATTGAAGGGGTGTCAGCCCCAGCATTTT | CARNRLKGCQPQHF
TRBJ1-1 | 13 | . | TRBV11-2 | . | TGTGCCAGCAGCTTCCGTAGGAACACTGAAGCTTTCTTT | CASSFRRNTEAFF
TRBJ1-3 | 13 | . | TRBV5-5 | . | TGTGCCAGCAGCCCGCCCGGGGGAAACACCATATATTTT | CASSPPGGNTIYF
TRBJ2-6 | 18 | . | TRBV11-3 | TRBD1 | TGTGCCAGCAGCTTAGAACCGGGACAGGGTTCCGGGGCCAACGTCCTGACTTTC | CASSLEPGQGSGANVLTF
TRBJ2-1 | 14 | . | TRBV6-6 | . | TGTGCCAGCAGAGAGCGTGTCTCCTACAATGAGCAGTTCTTC | CASRERVSYNEQFF
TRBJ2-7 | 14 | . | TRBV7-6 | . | TGTGCCAGCAGCTTAGGAACTGGGGGCAACGAGCAGTACTTC | CASSLGTGGNEQYF
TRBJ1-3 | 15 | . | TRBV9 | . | TGTGCCAGCAGCTCCCTTTTGGGCCCTGGAAACACCATATATTTT | CASSSLLGPGNTIYF
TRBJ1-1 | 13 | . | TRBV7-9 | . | TGTTCCAGCAGCTCGACAGTGAACACTGAAGCTTTCTTT | CSSSSTVNTEAFF
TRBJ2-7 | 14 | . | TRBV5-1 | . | TGCGCCAGCAGCTCAACAGGGACCTCCTACGAGCAGTACTTC | CASSSTGTSYEQYF
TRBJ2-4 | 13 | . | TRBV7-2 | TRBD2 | TGTGCCAGCGGGACTAGCGGCTTCGGCATTCAGTACTTC | CASGTSGFGIQYF
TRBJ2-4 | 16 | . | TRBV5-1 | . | TGCGCCAGCAGCTCCCGTGATTCGGGGATTTTAAACATTCAGTACTTC | CASSSRDSGILNIQYF
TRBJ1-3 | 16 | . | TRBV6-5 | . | TGTGCCAGCAGTTACTCGATCCGCGCCTCTGGAAACACCATATATTTT | CASSYSIRASGNTIYF